The 18 T cell receptor beta chains in this list originate from one sample, sequenced in a study of Ad26.COV2.S vaccination and SARS-CoV-2 variants. Described treatment: approximately 18 received Ad26.COV2.S at low or high dose, single or two shots; about 5 received placebo; per-sample allocation not given. Samples analyzed were those drawn on day 63 after the first vaccine or placebo injection. Some clones are missing from TCRdb's copy, which holds only in-frame ones; the method was immunoSEQ multiplex PCR. The profile shows 350,000 to 450,000 clones, about nine tenths of them singletons. Sequences were derived from peripheral blood, sampled in a trial of Ad26.COV2.S vaccine versus placebo. These receptors were collected from a person aged 18-65 years who received the Ad26.COV2.S COVID-19 vaccine or a placebo.

This clone showed up just once. The CDR3 reads CASSPGTFPSYNEQFF. In DNA form, the CDR3 reads TGTGCCAGCAGCCCTGGGACTTTCCCCTCCTACAATGAGCAGTTCTTC. The chain combines TRBV5-4 with TRBJ2-1, with D perhaps TRBD2 (6 bases). V gave up 4 bases and J gave up 0 bases, with 14 bases separating them. Per the germline V gene, CDR1 is SGHNT and CDR2 is YYREEE (reference sequence). The CDR3 is 16 amino acids.

The genes are TRBV19 and TRBJ1-2; D might be TRBD1 (6 bases). Germline values: CDR1 LNHDA, CDR2 SQIVND (reference sequence). Trimming took off 5 bases at V and 7 bases at J, with 11 bases between the two ends. CDR3 length: 12 residues. The CDR3 loop reads CASSLGQTGYTF. The CDR3, as DNA: TGTGCCAGTAGTTTAGGACAGACTGGCTACACCTTC.

This chain links TRBV19 with TRBJ2-7, with D possibly TRBD1 on 7 matching bases. The length of the CDR3 is 14 residues. Trimming stripped 3 bases from V and 3 bases from J, with 12 bases between. From germline, CDR1 is LNHDA and CDR2 SQIVND (reference sequence). The CDR3 protein is CASSIPGGIYEQYF. The DNA for the CDR3 is TGTGCCAGTAGTATTCCAGGGGGGATCTACGAGCAGTACTTC.

The rearrangement joins TRBV4-1 to TRBJ2-1; TRBD2 matches 10 bases. CDR1 is MGHRA and CDR2 is YSYEKL in the germline V gene. The trim removed 1 base at V and 9 bases at J, leaving 6 bases unmatched. The CDR3 spans 15 residues. DNA of the CDR3: TGCGCCAGCAGCCAAGCACTAGCGGGAAGGCTTGAGCAGTTCTTC. It yields the protein CASSQALAGRLEQFF.

This clone was recorded once. The genes are TRBV28 and TRBJ1-1, with D hard to call. Germline V CDR1 and CDR2: MDHEN, SYDVKM. Deletions cut 2 bases from V and 4 bases from J, with 11 bases between. CDR3 size: 14 residues. CDR3 region: CASSLEGEVTEAFF. CDR3 DNA sequence: TGTGCCAGCAGTTTAGAGGGCGAGGTCACTGAAGCTTTCTTT.

This chain joins TRBV5-4 and TRBJ2-1; 7 nucleotides align to TRBD1. CDR1 and CDR2 (germline): SGHNT, YYREEE (reference sequence). This CDR3 contains 16 residues. The J segment lost 2 bases and the V segment lost 4 bases, leaving 9 bases of the junction unmatched. This chain's CDR3 is CASSPGEGAAYNEQFF. In DNA, the CDR3 is TGTGCCAGCAGCCCCGGTGAGGGGGCCGCCTACAATGAGCAGTTCTTC.

The rearrangement links TRBV12-3 or TRBV12-4 to TRBJ2-1; D gene unclear. Trimming stripped 2 bases from V and 9 bases from J, with 11 bases between. The CDR3 totals 13 residues. CDR3 sequence (DNA): TGTGCCAGCAGTTTAAAAGGGAACGGTGAGCAGTTCTTC. This gives the protein CASSLKGNGEQFF.

V usage is TRBV5-6 and J usage is TRBJ1-2; possible D gene TRBD1, 6 bases. This CDR3 comprises 13 residues. The V gene's germline CDR1 is SGHDT and CDR2 YYEEEE. Trimming removed 2 bases from V and 7 bases from J, with 12 bases in between. Here the CDR3 DNA reads TGTGCCAGCAGCTTCGGCCGAGGGGGTGGCTACACCTTC. Translated: CASSFGRGGGYTF.

This chain connects TRBV12-3 or TRBV12-4 to TRBJ1-1; D remains unclear. This CDR3 spans 13 amino acids. The V gene lost 5 bases and the J gene lost 1 base, with 8 bases spanning the gap. Here the CDR3 reads CASSVDRNTEAFF. The CDR3, as DNA: TGTGCCAGCAGTGTAGACCGGAACACTGAAGCTTTCTTT.

The rearrangement links TRBV6-4 to TRBJ2-1, with TRBD2 identical over 11 bases. The V and J ends lost 6 bases and 6 bases, in that order; junction bases with no gene match: 7. Per the germline V gene, CDR1 is MRHNA and CDR2 is SNTAGT. This CDR3 has 15 residues. The DNA for the CDR3 is TGTGCCAGCAGCCCCGAAGGGACTAGCGGCAATGAGCAGTTCTTC. It specifies CASSPEGTSGNEQFF.

The chain recombines TRBV5-1 with TRBJ2-7; D is unclear. The CDR3 totals 13 residues. Deletions cut 1 base from V and 0 bases from J, with 5 bases between. In germline, CDR1 is SGHRS, CDR2 YFSETQ. In DNA, the CDR3 is TGCGCCAGCAGCTTGACGGACTCCTACGAGCAGTACTTC. Its translation is CASSLTDSYEQYF.

The chain employs TRBV7-9 and TRBJ2-2; D possibly corresponds to TRBD1 (6 bases). V was clipped by 8 bases and J by 5 bases, with 21 bases between them. Per germline, CDR1 SEHNR and CDR2 FQNEAQ (reference sequence). The CDR3 extends over 16 amino acids. CDR3 loop: CASLKNRDISTGELFF. The DNA of the CDR3 is TGTGCCAGCCTTAAAAACCGGGACATATCAACCGGGGAGCTGTTTTTT.

V is TRBV7-3 and J is TRBJ2-1; D unclear. The CDR3 covers 13 residues. Germline CDR1 and CDR2: SGHTA and FQGTGA. V was shortened by 5 bases and J by 9 bases, with 14 bases between the two germline ends. The DNA of the CDR3 is TGTGCCAGCAGCCCCCCTGGGTTGGGTGAGCAGTTCTTC. It translates to CASSPPGLGEQFF. Looking up the rest from reference TRBV7-3 and TRBJ2-1 gives the full variable domain: GAGVSQTPSNKVTEKGKYVELRCDPISGHTALYWYRQSLGQGPEFLIYFQGTGAADDSGLPNDRFFAVRPEGSVSTLKIQRTERGDSAVYLCASSPPGLGEQFFGPGTRLTVL.

The chain carries TRBV4-3 and TRBJ1-1; a weak D match, TRBD1 (6 bases). V was trimmed by 1 base and J by 2 bases, leaving 11 bases between them. The CDR3 is 15 residues long. CDR1 LGHNA and CDR2 YSLEER come from the germline V gene. The chain's CDR3 is CASSQVPGTNTEAFF. CDR3 DNA sequence: TGCGCCAGCAGCCAAGTGCCGGGGACAAACACTGAAGCTTTCTTT.

The CDR3 region is CASSGGQYEQYF. The CDR3, as DNA: TGTGCCAGCAGTGGGGGACAGTACGAGCAGTACTTC. This chain links TRBV12-3 or TRBV12-4 with TRBJ2-7; TRBD1 agrees at 7 bases. Losses at the gene ends were 5 bases for V and 4 bases for J; bases not matched to a gene: 2. The CDR3 spans 12 residues.

V and J are TRBV11-3 and TRBJ2-2; D uncertain. CDR3 length equals 13 residues. V dropped 2 bases and J dropped 4 bases, with 5 bases sitting between them. From germline, CDR1 is SGHNT and CDR2 YENEEA. The CDR3: CASSLMSTGELFF. DNA of the CDR3: TGTGCCAGCAGCTTAATGAGCACCGGGGAGCTGTTTTTT.

This chain joins TRBV7-9 and TRBJ2-5; D call uncertain. This CDR3 has 15 amino acids. The germline V gene encodes CDR1 SEHNR and CDR2 FQNEAQ (reference sequence). V shed 5 bases and J shed 5 bases, with 18 bases lying between them. Here the CDR3 DNA reads TGTGCCAGCAGCATCGGAGAGCCCCCAAGGGAGACCCAGTACTTC. It specifies CASSIGEPPRETQYF.

In its sample, this clone was seen once. J is TRBJ1-1 and V is TRBV19; 12 nucleotides align to TRBD1. Trimming at V came to 5 bases and at J to 0 bases, leaving 13 bases not matched to a gene. The CDR3 is 19 amino acids. Germline CDR1 and CDR2: LNHDA and SQIVND (reference sequence). The CDR3 nucleotides are TGTGCCAGTAGTCCTGGGACAGGGGGCGAGAGTGGGGTGAACACTGAAGCTTTCTTT. Encoded protein: CASSPGTGGESGVNTEAFF.